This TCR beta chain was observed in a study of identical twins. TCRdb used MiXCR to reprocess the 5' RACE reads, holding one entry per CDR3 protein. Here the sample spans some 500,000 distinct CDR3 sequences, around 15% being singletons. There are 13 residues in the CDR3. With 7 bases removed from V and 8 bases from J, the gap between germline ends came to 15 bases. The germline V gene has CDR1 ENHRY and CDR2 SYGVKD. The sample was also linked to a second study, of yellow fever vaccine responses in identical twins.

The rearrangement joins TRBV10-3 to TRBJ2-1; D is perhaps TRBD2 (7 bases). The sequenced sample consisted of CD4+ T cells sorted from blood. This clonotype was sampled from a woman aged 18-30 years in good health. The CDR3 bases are TGTGCCATCAATACAGGGACTACGGATGAGCAGTTCTTC. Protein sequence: CAINTGTTDEQFF.